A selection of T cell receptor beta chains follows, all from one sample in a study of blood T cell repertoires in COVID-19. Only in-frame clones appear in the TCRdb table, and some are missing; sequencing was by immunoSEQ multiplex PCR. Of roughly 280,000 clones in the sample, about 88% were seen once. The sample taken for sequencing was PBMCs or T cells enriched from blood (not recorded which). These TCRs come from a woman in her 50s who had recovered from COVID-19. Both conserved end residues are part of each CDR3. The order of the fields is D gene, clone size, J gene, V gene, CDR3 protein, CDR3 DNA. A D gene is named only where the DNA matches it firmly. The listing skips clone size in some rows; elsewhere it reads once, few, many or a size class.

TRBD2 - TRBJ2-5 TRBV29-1 CSVEIVAGTGETQYF TGCAGCGTTGAGATAGTAGCGGGAACCGGAGAGACCCAGTACTTC
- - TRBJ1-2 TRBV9 CASSSRGEGYTF TGTGCCAGCAGCTCTCGGGGGGAAGGCTACACCTTC
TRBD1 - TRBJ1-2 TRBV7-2 CASSLTGANYGYTF TGTGCCAGCAGCCTGACAGGGGCTAACTATGGCTACACCTTC
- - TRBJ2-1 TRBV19 CASSIPYRDTSSYNEQFF TGTGCCAGTAGTATTCCCTACCGGGACACTAGCTCCTACAATGAGCAGTTCTTC
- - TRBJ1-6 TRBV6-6 CASSITRFDSPLHF TGTGCCAGCAGCATAACGAGATTTGATTCACCCCTCCACTTT
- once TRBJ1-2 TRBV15 CATSREMQGGGYTF TGTGCCACCAGCAGAGAGATGCAGGGAGGTGGCTACACCTTC
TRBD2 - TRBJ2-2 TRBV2 CASSVYAGGQAGELFF TGTGCCAGCAGTGTGTACGCGGGAGGGCAGGCCGGGGAGCTGTTTTTT
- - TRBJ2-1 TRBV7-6 CASSLQDNEQFF TGTGCCAGCAGCCTACAGGACAATGAGCAGTTCTTC
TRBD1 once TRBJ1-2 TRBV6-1 CASSGFTTGRGEYGYTF TGTGCCAGCAGTGGCTTTACGACAGGGCGAGGGGAGTATGGCTACACCTTC
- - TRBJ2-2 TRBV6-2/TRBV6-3 CASSYSQGYTGELFF TGTGCCAGCAGTTACTCACAGGGTTACACCGGGGAGCTGTTTTTT
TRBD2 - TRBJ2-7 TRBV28 CASSGNGRAKDEQYF TGTGCCAGCAGTGGGAACGGGAGGGCCAAGGACGAGCAGTACTTC
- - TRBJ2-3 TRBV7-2 CASSLVRPPGTDTQYF TGTGCCAGCAGCTTAGTCAGGCCTCCGGGCACAGATACGCAGTATTTT
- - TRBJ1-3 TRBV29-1 CSVEELTGNTIYF TGCAGCGTTGAAGAGTTAACTGGAAACACCATATATTTT
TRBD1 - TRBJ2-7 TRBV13 CASSLTGAEQYF TGTGCCAGCAGCCTTACAGGGGCCGAGCAGTACTTC
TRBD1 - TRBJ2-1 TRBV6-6 CASSLTGGAWNVDEQFF TGTGCCAGCAGTCTGACAGGGGGCGCATGGAATGTGGATGAGCAGTTCTTC
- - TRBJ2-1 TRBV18 CASSPGRASNLYNEQFF TGTGCCAGCTCACCAGGGCGAGCTTCAAATTTATACAATGAGCAGTTCTTC
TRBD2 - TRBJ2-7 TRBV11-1 CASSIAPSGSYEQYF TGTGCCAGCAGCATAGCGCCTAGCGGGAGCTACGAGCAGTACTTC
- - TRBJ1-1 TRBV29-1 CSVERNTEAFF TGCAGCGTTGAACGGAACACTGAAGCTTTCTTT
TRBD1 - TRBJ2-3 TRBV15 CATSRDRGTGGADTQYF TGTGCCACCAGCAGAGATCGAGGGACAGGGGGCGCAGATACGCAGTATTTT
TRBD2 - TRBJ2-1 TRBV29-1 CSLGDYRSYNEQFF TGCAGCTTGGGGGACTACCGCTCCTACAATGAGCAGTTCTTC
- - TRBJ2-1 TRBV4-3 CASSQDRGRDEQFF TGCGCCAGCAGCCAAGATCGGGGTCGGGATGAGCAGTTCTTC
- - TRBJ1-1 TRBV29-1 CSVEESQGTEAFF TGCAGCGTTGAAGAAAGTCAGGGAACTGAAGCTTTCTTT
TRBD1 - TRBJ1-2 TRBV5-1 CASSYTGQGRDGYTF TGCGCCAGCAGCTACACGGGACAGGGTAGGGATGGCTACACCTTC
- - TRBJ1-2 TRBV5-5 CASTNLGADPVPLGGYTF TGTGCCAGCACGAACCTTGGGGCGGATCCGGTCCCTCTCGGCGGCTACACCTTC
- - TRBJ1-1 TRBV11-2 CASSSSGGTEAFF TGTGCCAGCAGCTCCTCGGGGGGAACTGAAGCTTTCTTT
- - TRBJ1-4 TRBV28 CASTPPGGSDEKLFF TGTGCCAGCACACCGCCTGGGGGGAGCGATGAAAAACTGTTTTTT
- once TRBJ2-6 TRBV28 CASSQTRGWAGANVLTF TGTGCCAGCAGTCAGACCAGGGGCTGGGCTGGGGCCAACGTCCTGACTTTC
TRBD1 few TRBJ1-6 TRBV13 CASSSDRGPYSPLHF TGTGCCAGCAGCTCGGACAGGGGGCCTTATTCACCCCTCCACTTT
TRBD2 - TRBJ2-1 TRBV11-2 CASSSGTSGRSYNEQFF TGTGCCAGCAGCTCCGGGACTAGCGGGAGGTCCTACAATGAGCAGTTCTTC
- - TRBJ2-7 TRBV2 CASRPDGAKTYEQYF TGTGCCAGCAGACCCGACGGAGCCAAAACCTACGAGCAGTACTTC
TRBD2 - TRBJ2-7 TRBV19 CASSTQGLAGGTYEQYF TGTGCCAGTAGTACTCAGGGACTAGCGGGAGGGACCTACGAGCAGTACTTC
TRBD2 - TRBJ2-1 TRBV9 CASSVELYVGTSANEQFF TGTGCCAGCAGCGTAGAATTATATGTTGGGACTAGCGCCAATGAGCAGTTCTTC
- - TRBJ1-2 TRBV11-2 CASEKNDRRGYGYTF TGTGCCAGCGAGAAAAATGATAGGAGGGGCTATGGCTACACCTTC
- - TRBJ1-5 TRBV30 CAWRDGQSNQPQHF TGTGCCTGGAGGGACGGACAGTCCAATCAGCCCCAGCATTTT
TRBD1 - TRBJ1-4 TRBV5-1 CASSRQGAVDEKLFF TGCGCCAGCAGCCGACAGGGGGCAGTTGATGAAAAACTGTTTTTT
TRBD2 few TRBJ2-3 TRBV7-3 CASSFGGTDTQYF TGTGCCAGCAGCTTCGGGGGGACAGATACGCAGTATTTT
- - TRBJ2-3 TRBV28 CASSFASAASTDTQYF TGTGCCAGCAGTTTTGCAAGCGCCGCTAGCACAGATACGCAGTATTTT
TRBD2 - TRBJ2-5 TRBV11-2 CASSFTGTSQETQYF TGTGCCAGCAGCTTTACCGGGACTAGCCAAGAGACCCAGTACTTC
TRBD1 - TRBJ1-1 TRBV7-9 CASSSGQGVAAFF TGTGCCAGCAGCTCCGGACAGGGGGTCGCGGCTTTCTTT
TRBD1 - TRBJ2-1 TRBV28 CASSYNRGRITEQFF TGTGCCAGCAGTTATAACAGGGGGCGAATCACTGAGCAGTTCTTC
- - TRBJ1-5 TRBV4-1 CASSQGLGQPQHF TGCGCCAGCAGCCAAGGACTCGGTCAGCCCCAGCATTTT
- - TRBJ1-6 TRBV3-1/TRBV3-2 CASSPRDRGNSPLHF TGTGCCAGCAGTCCGAGGGATCGAGGTAATTCACCCCTCCACTTT
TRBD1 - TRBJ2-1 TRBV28 CASNTGTGLNEQFF TGTGCCAGCAACACCGGGACAGGGCTCAATGAGCAGTTCTTC
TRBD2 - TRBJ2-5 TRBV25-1 CASSDGLAGVSETQYF TGTGCCAGCAGTGACGGACTAGCGGGAGTTTCAGAGACCCAGTACTTC
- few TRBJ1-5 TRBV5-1 CASSLDSYSNQPQHF TGCGCCAGCAGCTTGGACAGCTATAGCAATCAGCCCCAGCATTTT
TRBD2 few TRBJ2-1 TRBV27 CASSLSHLTSGRANEQFF TGTGCCAGCAGTTTATCGCACTTGACTAGCGGGAGGGCCAATGAGCAGTTCTTC
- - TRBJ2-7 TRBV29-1 CSVGQKLNYEQYF TGCAGCGTTGGCCAAAAACTTAACTACGAGCAGTACTTC
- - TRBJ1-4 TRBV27 CASRAMGGGEKLFF TGTGCCAGCAGGGCTATGGGGGGTGGTGAAAAACTGTTTTTT
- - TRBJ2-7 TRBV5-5 CASSLARLYEQYF TGTGCCAGCAGCTTGGCCAGACTGTACGAGCAGTACTTC
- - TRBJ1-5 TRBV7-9 CASSLPGQPQHF TGTGCCAGCAGCTTACCCGGTCAGCCCCAGCATTTT
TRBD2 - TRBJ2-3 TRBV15 CATSRDPLAGGPSTDTQYF TGTGCCACCAGCAGAGATCCCCTAGCGGGAGGACCTAGCACAGATACGCAGTATTTT
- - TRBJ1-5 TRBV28 CASSFGGSGNQPQHF TGTGCCAGCAGTTTCGGAGGGTCGGGCAATCAGCCCCAGCATTTT